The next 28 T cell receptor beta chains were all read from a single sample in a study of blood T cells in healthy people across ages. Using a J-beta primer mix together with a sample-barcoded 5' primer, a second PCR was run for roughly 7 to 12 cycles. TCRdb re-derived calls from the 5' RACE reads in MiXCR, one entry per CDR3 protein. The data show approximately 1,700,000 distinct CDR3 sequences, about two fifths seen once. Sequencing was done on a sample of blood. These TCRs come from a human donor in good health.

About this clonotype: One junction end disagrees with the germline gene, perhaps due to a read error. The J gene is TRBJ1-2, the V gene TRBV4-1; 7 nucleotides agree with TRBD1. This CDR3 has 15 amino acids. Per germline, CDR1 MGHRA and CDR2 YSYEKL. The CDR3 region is CASSQPTTGNYGCTF. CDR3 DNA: TGCGCCAGCAGCCAGCCAACGACAGGGAACTATGGCTGCACCTTC.

The CDR3 coding sequence is TGCAGCGTCCGGGGTAACATGAACACTGAAGCTTTCTTT. It translates to CSVRGNMNTEAFF. The rearrangement joins TRBV29-1 to TRBJ1-1; unclear D gene. The CDR3 runs 13 residues. Trimming left V 6 bases short and J 0 bases short, with 11 bases between. CDR1 is SQVTM, CDR2 ANQGSEA, per germline.

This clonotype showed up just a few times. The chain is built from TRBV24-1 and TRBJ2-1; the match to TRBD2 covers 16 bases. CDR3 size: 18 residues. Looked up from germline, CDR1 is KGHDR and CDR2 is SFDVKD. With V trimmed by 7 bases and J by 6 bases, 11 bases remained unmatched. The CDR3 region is CATSPETGTSGGANEQFF. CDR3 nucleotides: TGTGCCACCAGCCCCGAGACAGGGACTAGCGGGGGGGCCAATGAGCAGTTCTTC.

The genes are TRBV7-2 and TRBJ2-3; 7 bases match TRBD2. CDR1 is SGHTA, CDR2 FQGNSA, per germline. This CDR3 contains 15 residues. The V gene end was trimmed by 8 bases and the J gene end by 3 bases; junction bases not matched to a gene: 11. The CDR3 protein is CASAPGLQRTDTQYF. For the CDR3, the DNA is TGTGCCAGCGCTCCGGGACTACAGAGAACAGATACGCAGTATTTT.

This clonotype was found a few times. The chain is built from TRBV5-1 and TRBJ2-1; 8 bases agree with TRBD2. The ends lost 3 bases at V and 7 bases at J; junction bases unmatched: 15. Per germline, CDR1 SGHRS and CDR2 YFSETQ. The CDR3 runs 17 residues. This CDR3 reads CASSSRVGTSLRNEQFF. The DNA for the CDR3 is TGCGCCAGCAGCTCGCGGGTGGGGACTAGTCTTCGGAATGAGCAGTTCTTC. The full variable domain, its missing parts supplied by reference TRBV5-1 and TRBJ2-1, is KAGVTQTPRYLIKTRGQQVTLSCSPISGHRSVSWYQQTPGQGLQFLFEYFSETQRNKGNFPGRFSGRQFSNSRSEMNVSTLELGDSALYLCASSSRVGTSLRNEQFFGPGTRLTVL.

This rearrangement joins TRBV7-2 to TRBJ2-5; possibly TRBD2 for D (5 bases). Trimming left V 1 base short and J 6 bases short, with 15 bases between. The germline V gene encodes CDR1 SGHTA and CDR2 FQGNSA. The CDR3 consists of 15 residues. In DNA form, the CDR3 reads TGTGCCAGCAGCTTAGGAGGGCGTGGGGTAAAGACCCAGTACTTC. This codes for CASSLGGRGVKTQYF. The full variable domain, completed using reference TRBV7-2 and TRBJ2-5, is GAGVSQSPSNKVTEKGKDVELRCDPISGHTALYWYRQSLGQGLEFLIYFQGNSAPDKSGLPSDRFSAERTGGSVSTLTIQRTQQEDSAVYLCASSLGGRGVKTQYFGPGTRLLVL.

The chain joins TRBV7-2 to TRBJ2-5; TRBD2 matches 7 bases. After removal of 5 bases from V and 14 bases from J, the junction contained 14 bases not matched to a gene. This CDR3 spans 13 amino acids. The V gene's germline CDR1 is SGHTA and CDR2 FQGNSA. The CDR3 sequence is CASSGGGPYEHYF. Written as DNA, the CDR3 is TGTGCCAGCAGCGGGGGAGGGCCGTATGAGCACTACTTC. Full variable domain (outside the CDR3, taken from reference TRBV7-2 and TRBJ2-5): GAGVSQSPSNKVTEKGKDVELRCDPISGHTALYWYRQSLGQGLEFLIYFQGNSAPDKSGLPSDRFSAERTGGSVSTLTIQRTQQEDSAVYLCASSGGGPYEHYFGPGTRLLVL.

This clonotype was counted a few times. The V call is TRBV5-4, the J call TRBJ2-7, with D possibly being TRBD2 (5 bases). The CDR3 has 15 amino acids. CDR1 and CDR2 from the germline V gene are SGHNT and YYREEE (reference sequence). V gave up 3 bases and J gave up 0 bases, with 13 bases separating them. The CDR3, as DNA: TGTGCCAGCAGCTCCCGCATAGGGAGCTCCTACGAGCAGTACTTC. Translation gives CASSSRIGSSYEQYF.

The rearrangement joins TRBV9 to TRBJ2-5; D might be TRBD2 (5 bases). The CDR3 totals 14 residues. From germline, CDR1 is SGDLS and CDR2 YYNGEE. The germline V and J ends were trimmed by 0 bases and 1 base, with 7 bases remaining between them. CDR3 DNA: TGTGCCAGCAGCGTAGGTAGCGTCCAAGAGACCCAGTACTTC. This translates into CASSVGSVQETQYF.

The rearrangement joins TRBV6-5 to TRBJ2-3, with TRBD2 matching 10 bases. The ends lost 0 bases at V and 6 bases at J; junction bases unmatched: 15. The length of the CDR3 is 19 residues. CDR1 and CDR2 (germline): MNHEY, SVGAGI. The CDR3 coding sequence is TGTGCCAGCAGTTACTCGCTAGCTTCAGCGGGGGGGGATTACGATACGCAGTATTTT. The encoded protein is CASSYSLASAGGDYDTQYF.

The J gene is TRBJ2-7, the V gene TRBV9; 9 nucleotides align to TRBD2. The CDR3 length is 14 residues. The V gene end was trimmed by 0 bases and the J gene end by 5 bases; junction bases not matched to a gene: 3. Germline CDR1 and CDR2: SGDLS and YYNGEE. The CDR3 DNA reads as TGTGCCAGCAGCGTAGTGAGCGGGGGGAACGAGCAGTACTTC. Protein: CASSVVSGGNEQYF.

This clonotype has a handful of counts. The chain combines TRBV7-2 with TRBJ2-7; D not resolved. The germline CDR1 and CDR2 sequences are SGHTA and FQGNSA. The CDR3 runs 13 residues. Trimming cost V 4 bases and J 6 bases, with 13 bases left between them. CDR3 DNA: TGTGCCAGCAGCTCTGACTTTGGTGGCGAGCAGTACTTC. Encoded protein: CASSSDFGGEQYF.

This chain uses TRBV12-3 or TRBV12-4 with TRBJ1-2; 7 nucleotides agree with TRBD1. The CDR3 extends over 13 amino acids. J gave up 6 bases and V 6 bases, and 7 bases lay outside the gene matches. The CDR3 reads CASSRGQDDGYTF. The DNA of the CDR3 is TGTGCCAGCAGCCGAGGACAGGACGATGGCTACACCTTC.

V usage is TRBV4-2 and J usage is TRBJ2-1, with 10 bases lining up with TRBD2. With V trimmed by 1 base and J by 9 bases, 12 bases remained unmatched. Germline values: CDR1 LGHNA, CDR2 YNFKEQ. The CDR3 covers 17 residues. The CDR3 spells CASSQVSLAGGSAEQFF. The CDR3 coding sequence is TGTGCCAGCAGCCAAGTTAGCTTAGCGGGGGGCTCTGCTGAGCAGTTCTTC.

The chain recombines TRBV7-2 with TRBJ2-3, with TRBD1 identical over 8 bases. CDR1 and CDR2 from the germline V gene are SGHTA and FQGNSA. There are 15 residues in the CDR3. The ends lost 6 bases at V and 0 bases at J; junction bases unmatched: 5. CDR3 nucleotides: TGTGCCAGCAGTTTGGACAGGGAGAGCACAGATACGCAGTATTTT. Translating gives CASSLDRESTDTQYF. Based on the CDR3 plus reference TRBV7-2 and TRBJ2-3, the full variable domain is GAGVSQSPSNKVTEKGKDVELRCDPISGHTALYWYRQSLGQGLEFLIYFQGNSAPDKSGLPSDRFSAERTGGSVSTLTIQRTQQEDSAVYLCASSLDRESTDTQYFGPGTRLTVL.

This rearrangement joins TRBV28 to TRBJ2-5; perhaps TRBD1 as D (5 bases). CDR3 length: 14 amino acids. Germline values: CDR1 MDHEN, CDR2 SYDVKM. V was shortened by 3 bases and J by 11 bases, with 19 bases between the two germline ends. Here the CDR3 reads CASSLMAQTVEQYF. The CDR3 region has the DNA TGTGCCAGCAGTTTGATGGCCCAGACAGTAGAGCAGTACTTC.

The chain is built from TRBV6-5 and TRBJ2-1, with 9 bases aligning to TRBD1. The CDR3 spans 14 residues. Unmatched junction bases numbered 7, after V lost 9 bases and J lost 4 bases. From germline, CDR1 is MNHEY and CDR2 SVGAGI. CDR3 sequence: CASQGTGFYNEQFF. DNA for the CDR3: TGTGCCAGTCAAGGGACAGGGTTTTACAATGAGCAGTTCTTC.

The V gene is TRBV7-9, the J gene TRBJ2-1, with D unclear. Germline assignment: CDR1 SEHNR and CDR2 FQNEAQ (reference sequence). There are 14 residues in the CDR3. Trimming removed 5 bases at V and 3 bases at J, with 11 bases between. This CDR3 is CASSLDIVYNEQFF. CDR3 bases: TGTGCCAGCAGCCTCGACATAGTCTACAATGAGCAGTTCTTC.

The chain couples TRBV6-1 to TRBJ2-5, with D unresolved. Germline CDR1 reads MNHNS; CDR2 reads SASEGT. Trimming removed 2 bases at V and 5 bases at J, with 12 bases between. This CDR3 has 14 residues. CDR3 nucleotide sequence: TGTGCCAGCAGTGAATTGGCTAGTGGGGAGACCCAGTACTTC. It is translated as CASSELASGETQYF.

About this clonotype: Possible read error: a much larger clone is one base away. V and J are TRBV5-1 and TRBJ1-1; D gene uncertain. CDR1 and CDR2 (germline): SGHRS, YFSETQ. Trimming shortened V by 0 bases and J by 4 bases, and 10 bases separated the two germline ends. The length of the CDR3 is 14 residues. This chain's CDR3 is CASSLGEAGTEAFF. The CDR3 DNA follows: TGCGCCAGCAGCTTGGGAGAGGCGGGCACTGAAGCTTTCTTT. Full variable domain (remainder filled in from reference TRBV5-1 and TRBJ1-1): KAGVTQTPRYLIKTRGQQVTLSCSPISGHRSVSWYQQTPGQGLQFLFEYFSETQRNKGNFPGRFSGRQFSNSRSEMNVSTLELGDSALYLCASSLGEAGTEAFFGQGTRLTVV.

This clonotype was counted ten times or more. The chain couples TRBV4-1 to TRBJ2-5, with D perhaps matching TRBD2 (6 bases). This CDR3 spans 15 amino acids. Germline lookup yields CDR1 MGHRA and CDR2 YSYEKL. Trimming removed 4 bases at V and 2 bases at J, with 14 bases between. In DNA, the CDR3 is TGCGCCAGCAGCCTATCTTGGGACTTGCAAGAGACCCAGTACTTC. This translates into CASSLSWDLQETQYF.

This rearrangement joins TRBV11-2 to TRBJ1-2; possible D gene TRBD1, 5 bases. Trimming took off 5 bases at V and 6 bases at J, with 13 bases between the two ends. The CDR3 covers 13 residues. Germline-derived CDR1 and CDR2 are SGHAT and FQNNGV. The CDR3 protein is CASSLRGLDGYTF. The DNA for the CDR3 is TGTGCCAGCAGCCTCCGGGGCCTCGATGGCTACACCTTC.

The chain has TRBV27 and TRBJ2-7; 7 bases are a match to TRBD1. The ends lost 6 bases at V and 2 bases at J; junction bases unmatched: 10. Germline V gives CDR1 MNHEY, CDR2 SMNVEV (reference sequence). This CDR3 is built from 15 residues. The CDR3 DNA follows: TGTGCCAGCAGGGAACAGGGGCCAGACCCCTACGAGCAGTACTTC. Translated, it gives CASREQGPDPYEQYF.

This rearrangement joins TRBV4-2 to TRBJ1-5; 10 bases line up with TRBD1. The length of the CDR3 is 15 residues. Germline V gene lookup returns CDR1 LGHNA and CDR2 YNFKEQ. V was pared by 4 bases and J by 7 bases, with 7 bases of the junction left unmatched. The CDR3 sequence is CASSRGTGDYQPQHF. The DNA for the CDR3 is TGTGCCAGCAGCCGGGGGACAGGGGATTACCAGCCCCAGCATTTT.

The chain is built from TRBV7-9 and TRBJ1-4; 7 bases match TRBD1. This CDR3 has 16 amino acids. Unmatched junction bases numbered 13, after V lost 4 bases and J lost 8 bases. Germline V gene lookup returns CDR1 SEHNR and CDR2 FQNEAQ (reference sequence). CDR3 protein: CASSYTLTGTSEKLFF. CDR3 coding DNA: TGTGCCAGCAGCTACACACTGACAGGGACGTCGGAAAAACTGTTTTTT.

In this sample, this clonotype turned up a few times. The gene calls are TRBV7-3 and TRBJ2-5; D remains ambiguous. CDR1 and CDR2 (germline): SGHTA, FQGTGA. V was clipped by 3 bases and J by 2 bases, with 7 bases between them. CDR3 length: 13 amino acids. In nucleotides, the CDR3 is TGTGCCAGCAGCTTCCGGGCTCAAGAGACCCAGTACTTC. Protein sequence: CASSFRAQETQYF.

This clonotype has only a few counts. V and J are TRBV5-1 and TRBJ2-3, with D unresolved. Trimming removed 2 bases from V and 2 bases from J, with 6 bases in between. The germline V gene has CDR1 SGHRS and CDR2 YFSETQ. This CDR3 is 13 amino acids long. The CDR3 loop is CASSFPATDTQYF. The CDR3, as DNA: TGCGCCAGCAGCTTTCCCGCCACAGATACGCAGTATTTT.

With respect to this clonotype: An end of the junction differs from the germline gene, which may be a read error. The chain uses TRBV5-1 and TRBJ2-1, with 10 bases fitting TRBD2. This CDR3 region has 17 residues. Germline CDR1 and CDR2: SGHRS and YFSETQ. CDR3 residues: CAGSFFETSGTRGEQFF. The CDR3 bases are TGCGCCGGCAGCTTTTTTGAAACTAGCGGGACCCGGGGAGAGCAGTTCTTC.